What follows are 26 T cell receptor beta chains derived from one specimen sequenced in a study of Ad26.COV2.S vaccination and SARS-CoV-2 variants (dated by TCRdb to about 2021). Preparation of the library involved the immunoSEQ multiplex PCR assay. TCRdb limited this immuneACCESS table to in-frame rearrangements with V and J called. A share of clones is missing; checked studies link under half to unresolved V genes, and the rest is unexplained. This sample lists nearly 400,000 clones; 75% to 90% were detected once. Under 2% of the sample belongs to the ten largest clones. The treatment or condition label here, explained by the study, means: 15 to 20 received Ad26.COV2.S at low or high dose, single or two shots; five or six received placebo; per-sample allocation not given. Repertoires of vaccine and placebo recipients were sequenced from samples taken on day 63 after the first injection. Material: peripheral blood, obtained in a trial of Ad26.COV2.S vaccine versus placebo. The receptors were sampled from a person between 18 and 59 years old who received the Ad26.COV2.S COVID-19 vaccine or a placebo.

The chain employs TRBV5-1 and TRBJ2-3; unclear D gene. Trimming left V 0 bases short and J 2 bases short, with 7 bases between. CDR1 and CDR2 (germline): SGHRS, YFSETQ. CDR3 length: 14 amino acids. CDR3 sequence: CASSLATPTDTQYF. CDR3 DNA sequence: TGCGCCAGCAGCTTGGCGACTCCCACAGATACGCAGTATTTT.

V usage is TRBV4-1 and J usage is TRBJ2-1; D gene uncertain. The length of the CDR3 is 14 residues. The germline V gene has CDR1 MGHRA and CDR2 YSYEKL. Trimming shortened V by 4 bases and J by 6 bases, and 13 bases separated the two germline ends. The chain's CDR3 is CASSPTSHSNEQFF. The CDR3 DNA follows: TGCGCCAGCAGCCCAACCAGCCACAGCAATGAGCAGTTCTTC.

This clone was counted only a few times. The CDR3 reads CASSPPQGRTEAFF. The CDR3 coding sequence is TGTGCCAGCTCACCACCACAGGGCCGGACTGAAGCTTTCTTT. The chain recombines TRBV18 with TRBJ1-1, with a weak D call TRBD1 (6 bases). The CDR3 consists of 14 residues. CDR1 and CDR2 from the germline V gene are KGHSH and LQKENI. The V gene lost 0 bases and the J gene lost 5 bases, with 10 bases spanning the gap. The full variable domain, rest sourced from reference TRBV18 and TRBJ1-1, is NAGVMQNPRHLVRRRGQEARLRCSPMKGHSHVYWYRQLPEEGLKFMVYLQKENIIDESGMPKERFSAEFPKEGPSILRIQQVVRGDSAAYFCASSPPQGRTEAFFGQGTRLTVV.

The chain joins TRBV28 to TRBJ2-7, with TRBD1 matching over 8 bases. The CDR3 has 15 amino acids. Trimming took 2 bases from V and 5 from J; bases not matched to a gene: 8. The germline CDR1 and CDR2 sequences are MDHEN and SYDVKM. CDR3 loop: CASSLPGGGRDEQYF. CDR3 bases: TGTGCCAGCAGTTTACCAGGGGGCGGTCGGGACGAGCAGTACTTC.

The chain's CDR3 is CASSFYSGSTDTQYF. The DNA for the CDR3 is TGTGCCAGCAGCTTTTATAGCGGGAGCACAGATACGCAGTATTTT. The chain employs TRBV5-4 and TRBJ2-3; 7 bases align to TRBD2. Trimming took 2 bases from V and 0 from J; bases not matched to a gene: 3. The CDR3 runs 15 residues. Germline assignment: CDR1 SGHNT and CDR2 YYREEE (reference sequence).

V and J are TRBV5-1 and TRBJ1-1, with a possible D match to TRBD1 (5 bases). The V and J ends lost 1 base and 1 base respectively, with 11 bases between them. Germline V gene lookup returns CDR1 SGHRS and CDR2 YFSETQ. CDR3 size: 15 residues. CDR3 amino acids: CASSLWAQGNTEAFF. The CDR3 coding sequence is TGCGCCAGCAGCTTGTGGGCTCAGGGGAACACTGAAGCTTTCTTT.

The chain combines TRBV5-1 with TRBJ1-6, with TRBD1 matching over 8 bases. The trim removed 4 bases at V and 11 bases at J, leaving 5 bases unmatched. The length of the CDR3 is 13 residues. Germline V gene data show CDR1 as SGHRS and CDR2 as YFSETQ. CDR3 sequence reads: CASSPDRDTPLHF. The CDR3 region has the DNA TGCGCCAGCAGCCCGGACAGGGACACACCCCTCCACTTT. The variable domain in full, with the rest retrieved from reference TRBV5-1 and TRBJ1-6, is KAGVTQTPRYLIKTRGQQVTLSCSPISGHRSVSWYQQTPGQGLQFLFEYFSETQRNKGNFPGRFSGRQFSNSRSEMNVSTLELGDSALYLCASSPDRDTPLHFGNGTRLTVT.

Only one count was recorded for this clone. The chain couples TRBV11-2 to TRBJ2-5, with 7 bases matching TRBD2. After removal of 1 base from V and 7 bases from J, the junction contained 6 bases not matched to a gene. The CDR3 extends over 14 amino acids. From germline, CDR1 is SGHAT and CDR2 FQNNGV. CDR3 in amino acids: CASSLGQREGTQYF. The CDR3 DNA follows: TGTGCCAGCAGCTTAGGTCAGCGGGAAGGGACCCAGTACTTC.

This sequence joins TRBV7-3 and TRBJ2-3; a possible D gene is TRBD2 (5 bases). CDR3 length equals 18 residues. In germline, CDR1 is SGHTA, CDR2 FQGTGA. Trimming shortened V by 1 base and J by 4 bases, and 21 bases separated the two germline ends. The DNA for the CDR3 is TGTGCCAGCAGCTTAATTGGGAGAACGATCGAGCATCCAGATACGCAGTATTTT. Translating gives CASSLIGRTIEHPDTQYF.

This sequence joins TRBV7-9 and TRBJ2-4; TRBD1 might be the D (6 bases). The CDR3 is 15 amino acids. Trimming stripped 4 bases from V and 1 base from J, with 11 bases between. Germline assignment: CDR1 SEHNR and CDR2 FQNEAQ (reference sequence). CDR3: CASSWNQGAKNIQYF. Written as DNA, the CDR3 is TGTGCCAGCAGCTGGAATCAGGGGGCCAAAAACATTCAGTACTTC. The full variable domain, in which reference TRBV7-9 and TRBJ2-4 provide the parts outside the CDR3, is DTGVSQNPRHKITKRGQNVTFRCDPISEHNRLYWYRQTLGQGPEFLTYFQNEAQLEKSRLLSDRFSAERPKGSFSTLEIQRTEQGDSAMYLCASSWNQGAKNIQYFGAGTRLSVL.

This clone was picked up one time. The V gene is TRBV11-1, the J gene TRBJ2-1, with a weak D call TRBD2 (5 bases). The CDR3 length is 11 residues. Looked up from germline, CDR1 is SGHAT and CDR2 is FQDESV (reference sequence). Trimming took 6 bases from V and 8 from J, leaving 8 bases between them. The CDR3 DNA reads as TGTGCCAGCAGTATGGAGGATGAGCAGTTCTTC. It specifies CASSMEDEQFF.

CDR3 coding DNA: TGTGCCAGTAGTATCCGGGACTTACCCTACGAGCAGTACTTC. Translated, it gives CASSIRDLPYEQYF. The genes are TRBV19 and TRBJ2-7; D perhaps matches TRBD2 (6 bases). Per germline, CDR1 LNHDA and CDR2 SQIVND (reference sequence). V shed 3 bases and J shed 2 bases, with 11 bases lying between them. The length of the CDR3 is 14 residues.

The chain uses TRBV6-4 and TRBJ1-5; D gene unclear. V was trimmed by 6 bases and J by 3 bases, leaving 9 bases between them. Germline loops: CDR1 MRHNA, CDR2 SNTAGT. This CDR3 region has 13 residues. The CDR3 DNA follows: TGTGCCAGCAGCCCGGGCCCCAATCAGCCCCAGCATTTT. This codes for CASSPGPNQPQHF.

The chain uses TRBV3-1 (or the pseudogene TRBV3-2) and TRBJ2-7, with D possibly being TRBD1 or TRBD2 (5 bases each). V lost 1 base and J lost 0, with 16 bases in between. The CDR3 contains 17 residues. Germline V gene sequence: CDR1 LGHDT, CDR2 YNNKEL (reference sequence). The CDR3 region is CASSQAQTGTHSYEQYF. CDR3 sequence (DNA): TGTGCCAGCAGCCAAGCCCAGACCGGGACCCACTCCTACGAGCAGTACTTC.

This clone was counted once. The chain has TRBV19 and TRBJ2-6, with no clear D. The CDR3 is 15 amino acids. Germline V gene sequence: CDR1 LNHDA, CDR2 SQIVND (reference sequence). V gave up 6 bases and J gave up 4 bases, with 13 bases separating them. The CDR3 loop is CASRRDGIGANVLTF. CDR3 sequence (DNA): TGTGCCAGTAGAAGGGATGGGATCGGGGCCAACGTCCTGACTTTC.

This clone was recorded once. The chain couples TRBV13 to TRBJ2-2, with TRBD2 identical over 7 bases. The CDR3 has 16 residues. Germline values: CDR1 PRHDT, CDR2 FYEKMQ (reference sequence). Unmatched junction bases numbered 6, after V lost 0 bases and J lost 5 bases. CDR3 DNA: TGTGCCAGCAGCTTAGGCCTAAGCGGGATGACCGGGGAGCTGTTTTTT. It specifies CASSLGLSGMTGELFF.

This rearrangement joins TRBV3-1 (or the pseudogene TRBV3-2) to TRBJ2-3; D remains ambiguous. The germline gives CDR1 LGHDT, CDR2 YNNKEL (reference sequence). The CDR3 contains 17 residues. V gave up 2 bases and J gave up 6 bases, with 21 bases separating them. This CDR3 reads CASSQLQDRLLRDTQYF. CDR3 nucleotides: TGTGCCAGCAGCCAACTCCAGGACCGGCTATTGAGGGATACGCAGTATTTT.

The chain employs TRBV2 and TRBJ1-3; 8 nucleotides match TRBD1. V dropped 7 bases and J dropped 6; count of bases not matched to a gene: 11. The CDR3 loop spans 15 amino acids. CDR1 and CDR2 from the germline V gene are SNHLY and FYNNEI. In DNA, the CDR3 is TGTGCCAGCATCCCCCGGACAGGGTGGGAAAACACCATATATTTT. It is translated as CASIPRTGWENTIYF.

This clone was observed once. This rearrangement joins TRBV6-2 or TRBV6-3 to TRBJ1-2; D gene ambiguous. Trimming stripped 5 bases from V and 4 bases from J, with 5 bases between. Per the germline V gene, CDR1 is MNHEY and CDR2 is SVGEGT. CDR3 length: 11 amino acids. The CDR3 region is CASSNSYGYTF. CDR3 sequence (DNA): TGTGCCAGCAGTAACAGCTATGGCTACACCTTC.

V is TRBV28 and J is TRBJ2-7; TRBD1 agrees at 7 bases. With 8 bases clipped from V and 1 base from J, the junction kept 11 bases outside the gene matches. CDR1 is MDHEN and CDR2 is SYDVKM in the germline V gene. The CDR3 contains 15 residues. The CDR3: CASVTSPGQSYEQYF. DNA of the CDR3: TGTGCCAGCGTGACCTCTCCGGGACAGTCCTACGAGCAGTACTTC. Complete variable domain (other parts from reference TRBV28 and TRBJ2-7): DVKVTQSSRYLVKRTGEKVFLECVQDMDHENMFWYRQDPGLGLRLIYFSYDVKMKEKGDIPEGYSVSREKKERFSLILESASTNQTSMYLCASVTSPGQSYEQYFGPGTRLTVT.

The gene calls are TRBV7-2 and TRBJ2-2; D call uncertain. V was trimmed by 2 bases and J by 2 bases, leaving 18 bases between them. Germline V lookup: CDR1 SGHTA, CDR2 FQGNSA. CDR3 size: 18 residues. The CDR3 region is CASSLSGFLSINTGELFF. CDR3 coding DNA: TGTGCCAGCAGCTTATCAGGTTTTCTCTCAATAAACACCGGGGAGCTGTTTTTT.

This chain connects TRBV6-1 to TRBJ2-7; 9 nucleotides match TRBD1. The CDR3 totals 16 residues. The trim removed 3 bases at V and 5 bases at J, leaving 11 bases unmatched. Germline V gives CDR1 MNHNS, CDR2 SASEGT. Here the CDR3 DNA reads TGTGCCAGCAGTGAGAGTATGGGACAGGGATCCCACGAGCAGTACTTC. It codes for CASSESMGQGSHEQYF.

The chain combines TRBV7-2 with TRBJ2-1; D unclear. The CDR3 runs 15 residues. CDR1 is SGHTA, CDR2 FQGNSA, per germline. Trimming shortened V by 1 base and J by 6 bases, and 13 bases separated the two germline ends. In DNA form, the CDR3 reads TGTGCCAGCAGCTTAGGGTTGGCTAATGTCAATGAGCAGTTCTTC. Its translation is CASSLGLANVNEQFF.

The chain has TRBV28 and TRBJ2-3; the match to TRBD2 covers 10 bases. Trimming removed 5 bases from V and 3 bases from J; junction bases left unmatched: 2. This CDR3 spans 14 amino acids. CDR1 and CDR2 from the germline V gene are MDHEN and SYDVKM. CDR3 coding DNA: TGTGCCAGCAGTGCGACTAGCGGGACAGATACGCAGTATTTT. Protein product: CASSATSGTDTQYF.

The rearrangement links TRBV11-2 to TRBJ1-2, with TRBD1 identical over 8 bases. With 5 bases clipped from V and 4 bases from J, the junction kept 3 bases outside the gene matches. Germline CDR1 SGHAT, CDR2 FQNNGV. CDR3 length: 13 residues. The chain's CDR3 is CASSRDRGYGYTF. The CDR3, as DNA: TGTGCCAGCAGCCGCGACAGGGGCTATGGCTACACCTTC.

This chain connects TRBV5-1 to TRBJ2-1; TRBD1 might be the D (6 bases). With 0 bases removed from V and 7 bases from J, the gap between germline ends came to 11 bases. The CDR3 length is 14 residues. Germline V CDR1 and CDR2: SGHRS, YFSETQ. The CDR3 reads CASSLVSGANEQFF. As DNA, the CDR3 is TGCGCCAGCAGCTTGGTGTCAGGGGCTAATGAGCAGTTCTTC.